The clone carrying this T cell receptor (beta chain) turned up a few times. Its target is not known. A much larger clone lies one base from this, so it may be a read error. Breast cancer patients provided tissue from their axillary draining lymph nodes. The J segment lost 1 base and the V segment lost 5 bases, leaving 10 bases of the junction unmatched. Looked up from germline, CDR1 is MNHNS and CDR2 is SASEGT. CDR3 length: 16 amino acids. The sample is drawn from a study of breast tumors, draining lymph nodes, adjacent tissues. General study results and limits: Findings are consistent with lymph node origin and intratumoral expansion of most tumor T cells. Tumor T cell lymph node origin was a supported hypothesis, not proven. Tumor repertoires ranked between lymph nodes and nontumor tissue in diversity, with V and J gene preferences.

TCRdb ran MiXCR on the multiplex PCR reads and lists one entry per CDR3 protein. The sample includes roughly 100,000 distinct CDR3 sequences, under 40% seen only once; the top ten take approximately 5%. This chain links TRBV6-1 with TRBJ1-2; TRBD1 matches 7 bases. The sequencing sample was made of axillary lymph node tissue. This sequence originates from a female donor with breast cancer. Some clones in this sample may be carry-over from other donors' samples. CDR3 amino acids: CASSQGGRGGNYGYTF. CDR3 nucleotides: TGTGCCAGCAGTCAAGGGGGCAGGGGGGGTAACTATGGCTACACCTTC.